The sample holds one count of the clone carrying this TCR beta chain. Its target is unknown. These data come from a study of T cell responses to AZD1222 COVID-19 vaccine. At the level of the study: Second-dose schedules of about 4 or about 12 weeks were combined.

Regarding the study as a whole: There were repertoire samples only from the period after the peak T cell response. At study baseline, merely more than 5 AZD1222 recipients were seropositive.

Sequencing was performed with immunoSEQ multiplex PCR; in TCRdb, only in-frame clones are kept and a portion is missing. The sample carries 55,000 to 85,000 clones, 65% to 85% recorded once. This CDR3 has 15 amino acids. Per the germline V gene, CDR1 is SGHAT and CDR2 is FQDESV (reference sequence). With V trimmed by 5 bases and J by 4 bases, 10 bases remained unmatched. The TCR sequence derives from an adult in good health. V usage is TRBV11-1 and J usage is TRBJ1-2; the match to TRBD1 covers 7 bases. The source was peripheral blood, collected on day 0 of AZD1222 vaccination. This CDR3 reads CASSSGGGRGYGYTF. The CDR3 bases are TGTGCCAGCAGCAGCGGAGGGGGCCGCGGCTATGGCTACACCTTC.